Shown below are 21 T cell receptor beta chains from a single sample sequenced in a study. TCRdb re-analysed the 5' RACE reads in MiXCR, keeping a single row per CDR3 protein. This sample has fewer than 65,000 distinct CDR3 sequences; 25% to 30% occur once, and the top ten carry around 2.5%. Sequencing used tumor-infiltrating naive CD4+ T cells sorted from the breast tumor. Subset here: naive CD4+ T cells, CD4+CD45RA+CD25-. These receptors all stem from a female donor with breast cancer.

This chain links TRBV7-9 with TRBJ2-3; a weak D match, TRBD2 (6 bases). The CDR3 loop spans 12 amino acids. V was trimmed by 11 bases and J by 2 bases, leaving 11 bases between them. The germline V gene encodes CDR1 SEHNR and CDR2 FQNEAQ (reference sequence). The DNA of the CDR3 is TGTGCCGCGGAGGGGATCACAGATACGCAGTATTTT. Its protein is CAAEGITDTQYF.

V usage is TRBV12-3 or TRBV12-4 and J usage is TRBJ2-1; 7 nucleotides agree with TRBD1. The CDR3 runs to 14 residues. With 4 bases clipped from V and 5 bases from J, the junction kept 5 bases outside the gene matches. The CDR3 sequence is CASSSFGQDNEQFF. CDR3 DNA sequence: TGTGCCAGCAGTTCATTCGGACAGGACAATGAGCAGTTCTTC.

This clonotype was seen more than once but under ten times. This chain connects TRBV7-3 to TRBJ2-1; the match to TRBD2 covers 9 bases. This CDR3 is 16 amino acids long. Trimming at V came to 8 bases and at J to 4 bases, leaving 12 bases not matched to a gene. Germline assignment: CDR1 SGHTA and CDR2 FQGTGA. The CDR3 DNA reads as TGTGCCAGCGGATCCGAGGGGCTAGCGGGGTACAATGAGCAGTTCTTC. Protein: CASGSEGLAGYNEQFF.

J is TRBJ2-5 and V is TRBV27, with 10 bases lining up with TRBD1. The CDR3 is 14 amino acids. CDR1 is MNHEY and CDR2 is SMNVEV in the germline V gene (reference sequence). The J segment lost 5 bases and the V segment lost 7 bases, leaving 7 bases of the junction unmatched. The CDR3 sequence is CASNRQGAHETQYF. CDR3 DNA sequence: TGTGCCAGCAACAGACAGGGGGCTCATGAGACCCAGTACTTC.

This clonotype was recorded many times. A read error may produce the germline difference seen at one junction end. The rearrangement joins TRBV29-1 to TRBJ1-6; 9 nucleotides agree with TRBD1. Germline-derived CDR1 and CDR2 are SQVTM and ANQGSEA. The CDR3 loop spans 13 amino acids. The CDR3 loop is CSVAGTGNSALHF. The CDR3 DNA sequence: TGCAGCGTTGCAGGGACAGGGAATTCAGCCCTCCACTTT.

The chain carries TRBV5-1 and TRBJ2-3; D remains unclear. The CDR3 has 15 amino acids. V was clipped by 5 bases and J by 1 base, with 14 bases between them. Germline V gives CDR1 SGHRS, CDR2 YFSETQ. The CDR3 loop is CASSTQPDGTDTQYF. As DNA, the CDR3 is TGCGCCAGCAGTACCCAGCCGGACGGCACAGATACGCAGTATTTT.

The CDR3 nucleotides read TGTGCCAGCAGCTCTGGCAGGGGAACCCAGTACTTC. This translates into CASSSGRGTQYF. The rearrangement uses TRBV7-2 and TRBJ2-5; tentatively, D is TRBD1 (6 bases). This CDR3 is built from 12 residues. Germline V lookup: CDR1 SGHTA, CDR2 FQGNSA. V was cut by 4 bases and J by 8 bases, with 11 bases left in between.

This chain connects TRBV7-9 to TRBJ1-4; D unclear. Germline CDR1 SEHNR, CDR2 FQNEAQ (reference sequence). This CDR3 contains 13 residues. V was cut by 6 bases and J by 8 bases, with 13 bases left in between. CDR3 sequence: CASRHPLREKLFF. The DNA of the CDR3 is TGTGCCAGCAGACACCCGCTTAGGGAAAAACTGTTTTTT.

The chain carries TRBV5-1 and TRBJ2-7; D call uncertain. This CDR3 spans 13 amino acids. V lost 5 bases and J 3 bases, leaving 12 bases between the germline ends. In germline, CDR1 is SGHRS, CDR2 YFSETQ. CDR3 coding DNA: TGCGCCAGCAGTTTGCAGAGGAACTACGAGCAGTACTTC. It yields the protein CASSLQRNYEQYF.

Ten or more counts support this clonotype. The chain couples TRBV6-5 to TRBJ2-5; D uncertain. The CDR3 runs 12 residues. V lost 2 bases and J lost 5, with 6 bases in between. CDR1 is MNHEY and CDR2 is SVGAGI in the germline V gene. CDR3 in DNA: TGTGCCAGCAGTTACAACGGGGAGACCCAGTACTTC. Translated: CASSYNGETQYF.

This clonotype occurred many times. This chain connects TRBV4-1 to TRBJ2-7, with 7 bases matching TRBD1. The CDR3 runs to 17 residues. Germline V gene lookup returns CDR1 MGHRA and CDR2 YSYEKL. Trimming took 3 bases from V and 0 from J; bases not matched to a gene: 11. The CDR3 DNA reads TGCGCCAGCAGCCAGCTCCAGGGGGTCCTTACCTCCTACGAGCAGTACTTC. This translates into CASSQLQGVLTSYEQYF.

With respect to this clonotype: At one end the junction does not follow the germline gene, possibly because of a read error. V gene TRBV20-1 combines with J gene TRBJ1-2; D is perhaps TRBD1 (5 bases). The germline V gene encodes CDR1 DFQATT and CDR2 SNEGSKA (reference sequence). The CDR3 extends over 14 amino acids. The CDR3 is CSARDSAGDYGCTF. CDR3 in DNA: TGCAGTGCTAGAGATTCAGCGGGGGACTATGGCTGCACCTTC.

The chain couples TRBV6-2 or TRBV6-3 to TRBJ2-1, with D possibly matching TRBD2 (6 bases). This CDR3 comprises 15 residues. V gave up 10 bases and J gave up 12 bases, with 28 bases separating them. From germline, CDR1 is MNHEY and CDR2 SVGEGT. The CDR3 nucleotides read TGTGCCACCTCTGGGGGAGGTGAAATTATTTTCGGGCAGTTCTTC. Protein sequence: CATSGGGEIIFGQFF.

CDR3 nucleotides: TGCAGCGTTGAAGTGACGGGACAGCCACAAGAGACCCAGTACTTC. This translates into CSVEVTGQPQETQYF. The chain is built from TRBV29-1 and TRBJ2-5; 7 nucleotides line up with TRBD1. This CDR3 has 15 amino acids. The germline gives CDR1 SQVTM, CDR2 ANQGSEA. Trimming at V came to 1 base and at J to 2 bases, leaving 7 bases not matched to a gene.

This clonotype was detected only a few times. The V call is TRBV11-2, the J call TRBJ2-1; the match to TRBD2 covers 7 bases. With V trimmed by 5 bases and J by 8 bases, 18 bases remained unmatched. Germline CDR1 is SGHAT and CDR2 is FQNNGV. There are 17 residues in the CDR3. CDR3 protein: CASSSRHTAGVVDEQFF. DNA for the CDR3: TGTGCCAGCAGCAGCCGACACACGGCGGGGGTGGTTGATGAGCAGTTCTTC.

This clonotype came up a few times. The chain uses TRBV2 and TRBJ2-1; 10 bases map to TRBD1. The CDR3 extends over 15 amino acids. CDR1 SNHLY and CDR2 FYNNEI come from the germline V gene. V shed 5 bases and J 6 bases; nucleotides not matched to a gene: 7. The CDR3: CASSRTGGTLNEQFF. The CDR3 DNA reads TGTGCCAGCAGTCGGACAGGGGGGACCCTCAATGAGCAGTTCTTC.

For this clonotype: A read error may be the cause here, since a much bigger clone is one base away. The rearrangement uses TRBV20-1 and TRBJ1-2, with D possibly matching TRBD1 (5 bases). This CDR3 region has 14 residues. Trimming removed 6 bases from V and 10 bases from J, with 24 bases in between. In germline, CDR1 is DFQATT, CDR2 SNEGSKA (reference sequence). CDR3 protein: CSASPPGGFDDYTF. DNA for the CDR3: TGCAGTGCCAGCCCCCCTGGGGGTTTCGATGACTACACCTTC.

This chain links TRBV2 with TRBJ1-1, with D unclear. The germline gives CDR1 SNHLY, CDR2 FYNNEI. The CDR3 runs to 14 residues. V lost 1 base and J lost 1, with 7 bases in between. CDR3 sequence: CASSEGFTNTEAFF. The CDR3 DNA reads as TGTGCCAGCAGTGAAGGATTCACGAACACTGAAGCTTTCTTT.

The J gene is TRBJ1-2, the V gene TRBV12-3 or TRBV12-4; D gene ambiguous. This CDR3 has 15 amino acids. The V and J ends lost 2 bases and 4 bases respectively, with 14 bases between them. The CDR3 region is CASSLRTLATYGYTF. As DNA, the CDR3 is TGTGCCAGCAGTTTAAGAACCTTGGCTACCTATGGCTACACCTTC.

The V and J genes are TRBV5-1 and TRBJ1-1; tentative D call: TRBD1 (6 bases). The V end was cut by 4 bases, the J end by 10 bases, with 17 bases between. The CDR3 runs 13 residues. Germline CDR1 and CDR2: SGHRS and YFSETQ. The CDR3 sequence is CASSLLGGALAFF. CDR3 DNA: TGCGCCAGCAGCCTTCTGGGGGGGGCATTAGCTTTCTTT.

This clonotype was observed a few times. The CDR3 here is CASSFNSNQPQHF. The DNA of the CDR3 is TGTGCCAGCAGTTTTAATAGCAATCAGCCCCAGCATTTT. The chain employs TRBV12-3 or TRBV12-4 and TRBJ1-5; no firm D call. V was pared by 3 bases and J by 0 bases, with 3 bases between. The CDR3 spans 13 residues.